The 24 T cell receptor beta chains below were found in one sample sequenced in a study of PD-1 blockade in classical Hodgkin lymphoma. This sample's time point: cycle 4 day 1 (C4D1), after 6 weeks of nivolumab. Each patient experienced a relapse that followed autologous stem cell transplantation, and brentuximab vedotin exposure varied. Data came from immunoSEQ multiplex PCR; TCRdb stores just in-frame clones and leaves some out. The profile shows fewer than 55,000 clones, 80% of them singletons. This sample comprised peripheral blood mononuclear cells (PBMCs), obtained before the fourth cycle of nivolumab. These receptors were obtained from a human donor with classical Hodgkin lymphoma.

This clone has a handful of counts. The genes are TRBV28 and TRBJ2-5, with 14 nucleotides matching TRBD2. CDR3 size: 19 residues. Trimming took 3 bases from V and 5 from J; bases not matched to a gene: 14. The germline V gene has CDR1 MDHEN and CDR2 SYDVKM. The CDR3 region has the DNA TGTGCCAGCAGTTTTCGGGGACCCGGGACTAGCGGGAGTCGGGAGACCCAGTACTTC. It codes for CASSFRGPGTSGSRETQYF.

The rearrangement joins TRBV10-3 to TRBJ2-7, with 7 bases fitting TRBD2. Germline V gene sequence: CDR1 ENHRY, CDR2 SYGVKD. V gave up 4 bases and J gave up 5 bases; unmatched junction bases: 5. The CDR3 loop spans 13 amino acids. CDR3 sequence reads: CAISVTAGNEQYF. For the CDR3, the DNA is TGTGCCATCAGTGTAACAGCGGGAAACGAGCAGTACTTC.

The chain recombines TRBV29-1 with TRBJ2-3; the D is unclear. V lost 1 base and J 3 bases, leaving 14 bases between the germline ends. Looked up from germline, CDR1 is SQVTM and CDR2 is ANQGSEA. The CDR3 has 15 residues. CDR3 in amino acids: CSVEGGPGITDTQYF. The CDR3 DNA reads TGCAGCGTTGAAGGTGGCCCGGGCATAACAGATACGCAGTATTTT.

CDR3 sequence (DNA): TGTGCCAGCAGAATACCGGGACAGGGTTTGGGCTACACCTTC. Translation gives CASRIPGQGLGYTF. The rearrangement joins TRBV2 to TRBJ1-2; TRBD1 matches at 9 bases. CDR1 is SNHLY and CDR2 is FYNNEI in the germline V gene. CDR3 size: 14 residues. After removal of 6 bases from V and 8 bases from J, the junction contained 10 bases not matched to a gene.

J is TRBJ1-2 and V is TRBV30, with TRBD1 matching 7 bases. The CDR3 has 13 amino acids. V trimming: 1 base; J trimming: 6 bases; junction bases outside the gene matches: 5. CDR1 and CDR2 (germline): GTSNPN, SVGIG (reference sequence). The DNA of the CDR3 is TGTGCCTGGAGTGGTACAGGGGCGGATGGCTACACCTTC. Translation: CAWSGTGADGYTF.

The chain joins TRBV30 to TRBJ1-1; D not certain. The CDR3 contains 15 residues. Germline loops: CDR1 GTSNPN, CDR2 SVGIG (reference sequence). V gave up 2 bases and J gave up 0 bases, with 13 bases separating them. CDR3 DNA sequence: TGTGCCTGGAGTAGCCAGGACCTGATGAACACTGAAGCTTTCTTT. Its protein is CAWSSQDLMNTEAFF.

V is TRBV6-5 and J is TRBJ1-5; D not certain. The germline V gene has CDR1 MNHEY and CDR2 SVGAGI. CDR3 size: 13 residues. V lost 8 bases to trimming and J lost 6 bases, with 14 bases between them. The CDR3 region is CASREEVGQPQHF. Here the CDR3 DNA reads TGTGCCAGCCGGGAAGAAGTAGGTCAGCCCCAGCATTTT.

The chain links TRBV7-9 to TRBJ1-6, with D possibly matching TRBD1 (5 bases). The germline V gene encodes CDR1 SEHNR and CDR2 FQNEAQ (reference sequence). Trimming left V 5 bases short and J 7 bases short, with 12 bases between. This CDR3 is 14 amino acids long. CDR3 sequence: CASSPGEGNSPLHF. CDR3 coding DNA: TGTGCCAGCAGCCCCGGGGAGGGGAATTCACCCCTCCACTTT.

This chain uses TRBV12-5 with TRBJ2-2; D is undetermined. Trimming left V 0 bases short and J 6 bases short, with 17 bases between. The CDR3 has 17 residues. The germline CDR1 and CDR2 sequences are LGHNT and FRNRAP. The chain's CDR3 is CASGLVKSEALPGELFF. CDR3 in DNA: TGTGCTAGTGGTTTGGTAAAATCCGAAGCGCTTCCCGGGGAGCTGTTTTTT.

This clone was counted a few times. The chain is built from TRBV20-1 and TRBJ2-3, with D unresolved. The CDR3 runs to 11 residues. Trimming shortened V by 7 bases and J by 4 bases, and 9 bases separated the two germline ends. CDR1 is DFQATT and CDR2 is SNEGSKA in the germline V gene (reference sequence). CDR3: CSVGPADTQYF. The CDR3 nucleotides are TGCAGTGTCGGGCCCGCAGATACGCAGTATTTT.

The chain carries TRBV5-1 and TRBJ1-1; D is unclear. CDR1 and CDR2 (germline): SGHRS, YFSETQ. The V end lost 5 bases, the J end lost 2 bases, and 4 bases lay between the germline ends. The CDR3 is made up of 11 amino acids. The CDR3 DNA reads as TGCGCCAGCAGTTCAAACACTGAAGCTTTCTTT. Its protein is CASSSNTEAFF. Variable domain in full (rest from reference TRBV5-1 and TRBJ1-1): KAGVTQTPRYLIKTRGQQVTLSCSPISGHRSVSWYQQTPGQGLQFLFEYFSETQRNKGNFPGRFSGRQFSNSRSEMNVSTLELGDSALYLCASSSNTEAFFGQGTRLTVV.

This clone has just one count. The V call is TRBV9, the J call TRBJ2-7; 13 positions match TRBD2. This CDR3 comprises 16 residues. CDR1 is SGDLS and CDR2 is YYNGEE in the germline V gene. The V gene end was trimmed by 3 bases and the J gene end by 5 bases; junction bases not matched to a gene: 8. CDR3 region: CASSGGTSGAENEQYF. The CDR3 bases are TGTGCCAGCAGCGGAGGGACTAGCGGGGCCGAGAACGAGCAGTACTTC.

A remark on this clone: Other DNA sequences in the same sample also yield this CDR3. The genes are TRBV7-2 and TRBJ1-4, with TRBD1 matching 9 bases. Germline V gene data show CDR1 as SGHTA and CDR2 as FQGNSA. The trim removed 5 bases at V and 5 bases at J, leaving 3 bases unmatched. The length of the CDR3 is 14 residues. The chain's CDR3 is CASSSGTGNEKLFF. DNA of the CDR3: TGTGCCAGCAGCAGCGGGACAGGGAATGAAAAACTGTTTTTT.

This chain uses TRBV18 with TRBJ2-7; D is undetermined. The germline CDR1 and CDR2 sequences are KGHSH and LQKENI. This CDR3 contains 14 residues. The V and J ends lost 3 bases and 12 bases respectively, with 21 bases between them. The chain's CDR3 is CASSPILQSPQRYF. The CDR3 DNA sequence: TGTGCCAGCTCACCCATCTTACAGTCCCCGCAACGGTACTTC.

V is TRBV11-3 and J is TRBJ2-3; 9 bases are a match to TRBD1. Germline lookup yields CDR1 SGHNT and CDR2 YENEEA. The length of the CDR3 is 17 residues. V gave up 1 base and J gave up 0 bases; unmatched junction bases: 5. In DNA, the CDR3 is TGTGCCAGCAGCTTAGGTCGGGGGACAGGGAGCACAGATACGCAGTATTTT. Amino acids: CASSLGRGTGSTDTQYF.

The rearrangement uses TRBV5-6 and TRBJ2-3, with D perhaps matching TRBD1 or TRBD2 (5 bases each). CDR1 SGHDT and CDR2 YYEEEE come from the germline V gene. The CDR3 sequence is 15 residues long. V lost 1 base and J lost 1, with 10 bases in between. The CDR3 sequence is CASSLWDRRTDTQYF. In nucleotides, the CDR3 is TGTGCCAGCAGCTTGTGGGACCGCCGCACAGATACGCAGTATTTT.

This chain joins TRBV7-8 and TRBJ2-1, with D uncertain. Germline CDR1 SGHVS, CDR2 FQNEAQ. V was trimmed by 2 bases and J by 3 bases, leaving 14 bases between them. The CDR3 is made up of 16 amino acids. CDR3 in amino acids: CASSLTRVDYYNEQFF. For the CDR3, the DNA is TGTGCCAGCAGCTTAACTCGAGTCGATTACTACAATGAGCAGTTCTTC.

The V call is TRBV9, the J call TRBJ2-7, with D possibly being TRBD1 (6 bases). V shed 0 bases and J shed 1 base, with 11 bases lying between them. CDR1 SGDLS and CDR2 YYNGEE come from the germline V gene. This CDR3 is built from 15 residues. Here the CDR3 DNA reads TGTGCCAGCAGCGTAGAGGGGGTTGGTTCCTACGAGCAGTACTTC. Amino acid sequence: CASSVEGVGSYEQYF. The entire variable domain, with the rest obtained from reference TRBV9 and TRBJ2-7, is as follows: DSGVTQTPKHLITATGQRVTLRCSPRSGDLSVYWYQQSLDQGLQFLIQYYNGEERAKGNILERFSAQQFPDLHSELNLSSLELGDSALYFCASSVEGVGSYEQYFGPGTRLTVT.

J is TRBJ2-5 and V is TRBV11-3; 7 nucleotides agree with TRBD1. The J segment lost 1 base and the V segment lost 5 bases, leaving 4 bases of the junction unmatched. Germline CDR1 is SGHNT and CDR2 is YENEEA. This CDR3 has 14 residues. For the CDR3, the DNA is TGTGCCAGCAGCCCCTGGACAGGCCAAGAGACCCAGTACTTC. It encodes CASSPWTGQETQYF.

The V call is TRBV7-3, the J call TRBJ1-1; D is possibly TRBD1 (6 bases). The length of the CDR3 is 14 residues. With 6 bases removed from V and 4 bases from J, the gap between germline ends came to 15 bases. CDR1 SGHTA and CDR2 FQGTGA come from the germline V gene. Written as DNA, the CDR3 is TGTGCCAGCAGTGCCACAGGGAGGGGCACTGAAGCTTTCTTT. It specifies CASSATGRGTEAFF.

The V call is TRBV6-1, the J call TRBJ2-5; 8 nucleotides agree with TRBD1. Unmatched junction bases numbered 9, after V lost 4 bases and J lost 2 bases. This CDR3 comprises 16 residues. Germline CDR1 reads MNHNS; CDR2 reads SASEGT. The DNA of the CDR3 is TGTGCCAGCAGTGGGACAGGGAGTTTCGGACAAGAGACCCAGTACTTC. Protein sequence: CASSGTGSFGQETQYF.

The gene calls are TRBV15 and TRBJ1-2, with a possible D match to TRBD1 (6 bases). CDR3 length: 16 residues. V lost 3 bases, J lost 4 bases, and 18 bases lay in between. From germline, CDR1 is LNHNV and CDR2 YYDKDF (reference sequence). The CDR3 DNA follows: TGTGCCACCAGCAGCCTCCAAACAGGGTCGGGCTATGGCTACACCTTC. It specifies CATSSLQTGSGYGYTF. Full variable domain (outside the CDR3, taken from reference TRBV15 and TRBJ1-2): DAMVIQNPRYQVTQFGKPVTLSCSQTLNHNVMYWYQQKSSQAPKLLFHYYDKDFNNEADTPDNFQSRRPNTSFCFLDIRSPGLGDTAMYLCATSSLQTGSGYGYTFGSGTRLTVV.

This chain joins TRBV5-6 and TRBJ2-7, with D uncertain. Germline CDR1 is SGHDT and CDR2 is YYEEEE. The length of the CDR3 is 14 residues. Trimming stripped 2 bases from V and 1 base from J, with 10 bases between. Here the CDR3 reads CASSLGPWSYEQYF. The CDR3 DNA reads TGTGCCAGCAGCTTAGGGCCCTGGTCCTACGAGCAGTACTTC.

J is TRBJ1-1 and V is TRBV7-2; TRBD1 agrees at 9 bases. The CDR3 runs to 19 residues. J lost 3 bases, V lost 2 bases, and 16 bases had no gene match. Germline lookup yields CDR1 SGHTA and CDR2 FQGNSA. The CDR3 DNA follows: TGTGCCAGCAGCTTATTAGCGGGACAGGGAGGTCTTGGGGACACTGAAGCTTTCTTT. Translated, it gives CASSLLAGQGGLGDTEAFF.